This record looks at one T cell receptor (beta chain) sequence and its context. What it binds is unknown. Germline loops: CDR1 SGHAT, CDR2 FQNNGV. The V gene lost 5 bases and the J gene lost 1 base, with 12 bases spanning the gap. This CDR3 comprises 15 residues. TCRbeta library preparation incorporated unique molecular identifiers. TCRdb analysed the PCR reads with MiXCR anew, one entry per CDR3 protein. The data contain about 1,000,000 distinct CDR3 sequences, roughly 29% of them singletons. This record belongs to a study of T-cell reconstitution after alpha-beta-depleted transplantation in children. Study observations and caveats: Reported findings indicate that, about two months after transplant, alpha-beta T cells came from several hundred expanded clones, which were derived from non-depleted graft cells. There were some patients whose high TCRbeta diversity at day 60 came from surviving recipient T cells and thymic progenitors. Newly produced T cells mostly accounted for T-cell counts and diversity one year post-transplant.

The rearrangement links TRBV11-2 to TRBJ2-1; D gene uncertain. The sample was PBMCs, mostly from graft donor cells, taken 360 days after TCRalphabeta/CD19-depleted stem cell transplant. The TCR sequence derives from a boy in the first two years of life who had a stem cell transplant for SCID, so the T cells may come from the graft donor. CDR3 region: CASSPHSASYNEQFF. DNA for the CDR3: TGTGCCAGCAGCCCCCACTCGGCGTCCTACAATGAGCAGTTCTTC.